These 21 T cell receptor beta chains originate from one sample sequenced in a study of blood T cell repertoires in COVID-19. TCRdb's table, derived via immunoSEQ multiplex PCR, lists solely in-frame clones and lacks some. Altogether about 100,000 clones are present, roughly 92% being singletons, with the ten largest covering 5.7%. Material for sequencing was peripheral blood. The receptors were gathered from a man aged 50-59 years with active COVID-19.

The chain combines TRBV3-1 (or the pseudogene TRBV3-2) with TRBJ1-2, with TRBD1 as a possible D gene (5 bases). The germline V and J ends were trimmed by 3 bases and 4 bases, with 9 bases remaining between them. In germline, CDR1 is LGHDT, CDR2 YNNKEL (reference sequence). The CDR3 spans 13 residues. CDR3 sequence reads: CASSQYGGYGYTF. CDR3 bases: TGTGCCAGCAGCCAGTACGGGGGCTATGGCTACACCTTC.

V and J are TRBV6-1 and TRBJ2-5, with D possibly being TRBD1 (6 bases). Germline CDR1 is MNHNS and CDR2 is SASEGT. Trimming shortened V by 1 base and J by 4 bases, and 7 bases separated the two germline ends. CDR3 length: 13 residues. The CDR3 here is CASSEGGGETQYF. The CDR3 region has the DNA TGTGCCAGCAGTGAAGGAGGGGGAGAGACCCAGTACTTC.

The chain couples TRBV5-1 to TRBJ2-1; 12 bases agree with TRBD2. The V segment lost 0 bases and the J segment 8 bases; nucleotides outside the gene matches: 6. The CDR3 totals 16 residues. Germline CDR1 is SGHRS and CDR2 is YFSETQ. This chain's CDR3 is CASSLELAGGRYEQFF. CDR3 sequence (DNA): TGCGCCAGCAGCTTGGAACTAGCGGGAGGACGGTATGAGCAGTTCTTC.

The CDR3 loop reads CASSTGVGGYTF. DNA for the CDR3: TGTGCCAGTAGCACAGGGGTCGGAGGCTACACCTTC. The chain links TRBV19 to TRBJ1-2, with 7 nucleotides matching TRBD1. The V gene's germline CDR1 is LNHDA and CDR2 SQIVND (reference sequence). There are 12 residues in the CDR3. V lost 6 bases and J lost 8; bases outside the gene matches: 6. Full variable domain (remainder filled in from reference TRBV19 and TRBJ1-2): DGGITQSPKYLFRKEGQNVTLSCEQNLNHDAMYWYRQDPGQGLRLIYYSQIVNDFQKGDIAEGYSVSREKKESFPLTVTSAQKNPTAFYLCASSTGVGGYTFGSGTRLTVV.

V and J are TRBV23-1 and TRBJ1-5; D unresolved. TRBV23-1 is sorted into the ORF group, with uncertain function. Trimming removed 0 bases from V and 9 bases from J, with 6 bases in between. This CDR3 region has 12 residues. For the CDR3, the DNA is TGCGCCAGCAGTCAATCCCCAGGGCCCCAGCATTTT. Translating gives CASSQSPGPQHF.

V usage is TRBV5-1 and J usage is TRBJ2-2; D possibly corresponds to TRBD2 (5 bases). Trimming pared 4 bases from V and 1 base from J, leaving 14 bases between. The CDR3 contains 16 residues. CDR1 and CDR2 (germline): SGHRS, YFSETQ. In DNA, the CDR3 is TGCGCCAGCAGCCGTCTCGCGGGCTGGAACACCGGGGAGCTGTTTTTT. Its translation: CASSRLAGWNTGELFF.

This clone was detected only a few times. The chain couples TRBV5-4 to TRBJ1-6, with D perhaps matching TRBD1 (6 bases). This CDR3 spans 15 amino acids. Trimming took 0 bases from V and 9 from J, leaving 13 bases between them. Per the germline V gene, CDR1 is SGHNT and CDR2 is YYREEE (reference sequence). As DNA, the CDR3 is TGTGCCAGCAGCTTGGCAGGGGTAAGGGGTTCACCCCTCCACTTT. It codes for CASSLAGVRGSPLHF.

The chain employs TRBV15 and TRBJ1-1; D is undetermined. CDR3 length: 14 amino acids. The germline V gene has CDR1 LNHNV and CDR2 YYDKDF (reference sequence). V was shortened by 1 base and J by 1 base, with 7 bases between the two germline ends. The CDR3, as DNA: TGTGCCACCAGCAGAGTGCAGAAGAACACTGAAGCTTTCTTT. Its translation is CATSRVQKNTEAFF.

The chain recombines TRBV28 with TRBJ1-2; D uncertain. Trimming removed 6 bases from V and 8 bases from J, with 10 bases in between. CDR3 length: 11 amino acids. CDR1 and CDR2 from the germline V gene are MDHEN and SYDVKM. The CDR3 DNA reads TGTGCCAGCAGCCTAAGCCGCGGCTACACCTTC. Protein: CASSLSRGYTF.

CDR3 amino acids: CASSERGNPGEQYF. The DNA of the CDR3 is TGTGCCAGCAGTGAACGCGGGAACCCCGGCGAGCAGTACTTC. The chain joins TRBV2 to TRBJ2-7; D may be TRBD2 (6 bases). Germline CDR1 SNHLY, CDR2 FYNNEI. This CDR3 contains 14 residues. Trimming stripped 2 bases from V and 6 bases from J, with 14 bases between.

The gene calls are TRBV6-5 and TRBJ2-1; possibly TRBD2 for D (6 bases). This CDR3 region has 15 residues. Per germline, CDR1 MNHEY and CDR2 SVGAGI. V was trimmed by 8 bases and J by 0 bases, leaving 14 bases between them. The CDR3, as DNA: TGTGCCAGCGTAAGAGCGGGTAGCTCCTACAATGAGCAGTTCTTC. As protein: CASVRAGSSYNEQFF.

The chain has TRBV4-1 and TRBJ2-7, with 10 bases aligning to TRBD1. V was pared by 5 bases and J by 1 base, with 5 bases of the junction left unmatched. The CDR3 sequence is 15 residues long. The germline CDR1 and CDR2 sequences are MGHRA and YSYEKL. The CDR3 sequence is CASSARDRGSYEQYF. The DNA of the CDR3 is TGCGCCAGCAGCGCAAGGGACAGGGGTTCCTACGAGCAGTACTTC.

The chain joins TRBV4-2 to TRBJ1-2; tentative D call: TRBD1 (6 bases). The CDR3 totals 13 residues. Germline CDR1 LGHNA, CDR2 YNFKEQ. V dropped 4 bases and J dropped 7 bases, with 13 bases sitting between them. The CDR3 nucleotides are TGTGCCAGCAGCCGGTTGACAGGCCCTGGCTACACCTTC. It encodes CASSRLTGPGYTF.

The chain carries TRBV5-4 and TRBJ2-5; 7 bases agree with TRBD1. The CDR3 is 13 residues long. Germline CDR1 and CDR2: SGHNT and YYREEE (reference sequence). The ends lost 2 bases at V and 3 bases at J; junction bases unmatched: 1. CDR3 in amino acids: CASSFTGEETQYF. The CDR3 nucleotides read TGTGCCAGCAGCTTCACAGGGGAAGAGACCCAGTACTTC. Filled out from reference TRBV5-4 and TRBJ2-5, the complete variable domain reads ETGVTQSPTHLIKTRGQQVTLRCSSQSGHNTVSWYQQALGQGPQFIFQYYREEENGRGNFPPRFSGLQFPNYSSELNVNALELDDSALYLCASSFTGEETQYFGPGTRLLVL.

The chain employs TRBV7-3 and TRBJ2-3; 9 bases line up with TRBD1. CDR1 is SGHTA and CDR2 is FQGTGA in the germline V gene. The J segment lost 10 bases and the V segment lost 5 bases, leaving 10 bases of the junction unmatched. This CDR3 contains 14 residues. The CDR3 DNA reads as TGTGCCAGCAGCCCGCTAACGGGACAGGGACCGCAGTATTTT. It encodes CASSPLTGQGPQYF. Looking up the rest from reference TRBV7-3 and TRBJ2-3 gives the full variable domain: GAGVSQTPSNKVTEKGKYVELRCDPISGHTALYWYRQSLGQGPEFLIYFQGTGAADDSGLPNDRFFAVRPEGSVSTLKIQRTERGDSAVYLCASSPLTGQGPQYFGPGTRLTVL.

The chain uses TRBV18 and TRBJ1-4; D is undetermined. CDR3 length equals 14 residues. V gave up 2 bases and J gave up 4 bases, with 8 bases separating them. Germline V CDR1 and CDR2: KGHSH, LQKENI. The CDR3 reads CASSPRQDNEKLFF. CDR3 coding DNA: TGTGCCAGCTCACCAAGGCAGGATAATGAAAAACTGTTTTTT.

The genes are TRBV28 and TRBJ1-1; 8 nucleotides align to TRBD1. The J segment lost 0 bases and the V segment lost 4 bases, leaving 1 base of the junction unmatched. Germline V gene sequence: CDR1 MDHEN, CDR2 SYDVKM. The CDR3 loop spans 14 amino acids. As DNA, the CDR3 is TGTGCCAGCAGTTCACAGGGGGTGAACACTGAAGCTTTCTTT. Its translation: CASSSQGVNTEAFF.

The chain employs TRBV28 and TRBJ2-7, with D possibly matching TRBD1 (5 bases). Trimming removed 7 bases from V and 3 bases from J, with 13 bases in between. This CDR3 comprises 13 residues. Germline assignment: CDR1 MDHEN and CDR2 SYDVKM. The CDR3 region is CASTSTALYEQYF. CDR3 coding DNA: TGTGCCAGCACCTCGACAGCCCTCTACGAGCAGTACTTC.

The V gene is TRBV5-5, the J gene TRBJ2-3; no reliable D call. The CDR3 extends over 13 amino acids. Looked up from germline, CDR1 is SGHKS and CDR2 is YYEKEE (reference sequence). Trimming removed 4 bases at V and 7 bases at J, with 13 bases between. The CDR3 spells CASSADAVHTQYF. Written as DNA, the CDR3 is TGTGCCAGCAGCGCAGACGCGGTACATACGCAGTATTTT.

The sample holds one count of this clone. The chain uses TRBV5-1 and TRBJ2-1, with 11 bases matching TRBD2. The CDR3 runs 16 residues. Germline V gene data show CDR1 as SGHRS and CDR2 as YFSETQ. Trimming at V came to 4 bases and at J to 6 bases, leaving 9 bases not matched to a gene. CDR3 sequence: CASSAILAGDVNEQFF. CDR3 sequence (DNA): TGCGCCAGCAGCGCAATACTAGCGGGGGATGTCAATGAGCAGTTCTTC. Looking up the rest from reference TRBV5-1 and TRBJ2-1 gives the full variable domain: KAGVTQTPRYLIKTRGQQVTLSCSPISGHRSVSWYQQTPGQGLQFLFEYFSETQRNKGNFPGRFSGRQFSNSRSEMNVSTLELGDSALYLCASSAILAGDVNEQFFGPGTRLTVL.

The genes are TRBV5-1 and TRBJ2-1; 12 positions match TRBD2. The junction had 10 bases not matched to a gene; V was cut back by 4 bases and J by 2 bases. Germline V gene data show CDR1 as SGHRS and CDR2 as YFSETQ. CDR3 size: 18 residues. The CDR3 region has the DNA TGCGCCAGCAGCCTCCGGACTAGCGGGGAGGGGACCTACAATGAGCAGTTCTTC. This translates into CASSLRTSGEGTYNEQFF.